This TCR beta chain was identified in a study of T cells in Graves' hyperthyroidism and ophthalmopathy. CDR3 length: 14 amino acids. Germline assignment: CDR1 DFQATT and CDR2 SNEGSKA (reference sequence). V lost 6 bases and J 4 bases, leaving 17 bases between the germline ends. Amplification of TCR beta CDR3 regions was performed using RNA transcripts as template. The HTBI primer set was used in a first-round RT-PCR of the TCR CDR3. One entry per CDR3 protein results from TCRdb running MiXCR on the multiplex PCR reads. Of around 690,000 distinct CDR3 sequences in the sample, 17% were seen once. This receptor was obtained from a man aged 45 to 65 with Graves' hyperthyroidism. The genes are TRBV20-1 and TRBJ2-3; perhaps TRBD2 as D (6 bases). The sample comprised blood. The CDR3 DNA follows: TGCAGTGCCGGAGCGGAAGCTAGCGCAGATACGCAGTATTTT. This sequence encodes CSAGAEASADTQYF.